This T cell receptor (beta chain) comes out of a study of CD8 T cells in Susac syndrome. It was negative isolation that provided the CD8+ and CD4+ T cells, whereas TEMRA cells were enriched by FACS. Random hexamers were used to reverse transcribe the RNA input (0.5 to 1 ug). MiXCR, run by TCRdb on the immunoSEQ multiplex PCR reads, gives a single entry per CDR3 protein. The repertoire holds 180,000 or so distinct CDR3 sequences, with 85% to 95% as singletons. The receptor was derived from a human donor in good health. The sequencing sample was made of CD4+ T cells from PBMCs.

CDR3 DNA: TGTGCCAGCCGCCCCTGGGCAGACTCCTACGAGCAGTACTTC. Its protein is CASRPWADSYEQYF. The chain is built from TRBV27 and TRBJ2-7, with unresolved D. Looked up from germline, CDR1 is MNHEY and CDR2 is SMNVEV (reference sequence). Trimming pared 8 bases from V and 0 bases from J, leaving 14 bases between. This CDR3 contains 14 residues.